This TCR beta chain was sequenced for a study of blood T cell repertoires in COVID-19. Whole-study context: T cells, B-cell-depleted T cells, or PBMCs provided the cDNA or gDNA that served as material.

As originally analysed: Amplifying reference gene primers gave estimates of nucleated cell counts. The protocol was immunoSEQ multiplex PCR, while the TCRdb copy is restricted to in-frame clones and leaves out a portion. That table supplies the V and J calls and clone size; D and trimming were determined from the DNA. Of about 530,000 clones in the sample, about 88% were seen once. The germline V gene encodes CDR1 MDHEN and CDR2 SYDVKM. Trimming pared 3 bases from V and 4 bases from J, leaving 12 bases between. The CDR3 runs 14 residues. This receptor was taken from a woman in her 50s with COVID-19, enrolled during active disease. Sequencing was carried out using peripheral blood. This rearrangement joins TRBV28 to TRBJ1-2; TRBD1 might be the D (6 bases). CDR3 residues: CASSFTDRPYGYTF. As DNA, the CDR3 is TGTGCCAGCAGTTTTACTGACAGGCCCTATGGCTACACCTTC.